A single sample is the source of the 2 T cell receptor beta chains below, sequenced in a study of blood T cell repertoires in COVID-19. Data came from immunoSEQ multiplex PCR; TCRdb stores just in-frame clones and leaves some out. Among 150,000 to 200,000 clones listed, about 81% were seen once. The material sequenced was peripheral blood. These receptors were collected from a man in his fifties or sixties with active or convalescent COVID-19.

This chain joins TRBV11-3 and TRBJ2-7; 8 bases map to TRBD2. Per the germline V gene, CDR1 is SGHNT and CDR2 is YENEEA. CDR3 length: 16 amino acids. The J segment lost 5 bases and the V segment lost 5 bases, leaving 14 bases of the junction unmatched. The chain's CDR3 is CASSLGGGRFPDEQYF. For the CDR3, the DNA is TGTGCCAGCAGCCTCGGGGGGGGCCGGTTCCCCGACGAGCAGTACTTC.

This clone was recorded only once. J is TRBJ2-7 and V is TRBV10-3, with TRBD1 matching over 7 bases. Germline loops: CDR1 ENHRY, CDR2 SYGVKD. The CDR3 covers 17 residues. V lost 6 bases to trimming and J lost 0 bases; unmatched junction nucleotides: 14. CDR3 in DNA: TGTGCCATCAGCGACAGGGCCCTGCGAACTAACTCCTACGAGCAGTACTTC. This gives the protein CAISDRALRTNSYEQYF.